These T cell receptor beta chains were read from a single sample in a study of cytomegalovirus exposure and HLA in healthy donors. The protocol was immunoSEQ multiplex PCR, while the TCRdb copy is restricted to in-frame clones and leaves out a portion. The repertoire includes 230,000 or so clones, 92% of them detected once, and 1.7% sits in the top ten. The sequenced sample consisted of PBMCs. These receptors were obtained from a girl aged 2 to 10 in good health and CMV-seronegative. The CDR3 runs from the conserved cysteine through the conserved F or W. The order of the fields is V gene, D gene, clone size, J gene, CDR3 protein, CDR3 DNA. D genes are given only for firm matches. Where a row states a size, it is once, few, many or the class of an expanded clone; other rows omit it.

>TRBV27|-|-|TRBJ1-5
CASSLGGSQPQHF
TGTGCCAGCAGTTTGGGAGGGAGCCAGCCCCAGCATTTT
>TRBV13|-|few|TRBJ2-5
CASSLGRGETQYF
TGTGCCAGCAGCTTAGGCCGGGGGGAGACCCAGTACTTC
>TRBV6-6|TRBD2|-|TRBJ2-1
CASSYPGLEIVDEQFF
TGTGCCAGCAGTTACCCCGGACTAGAAATTGTCGATGAGCAGTTCTTC
>TRBV30|TRBD1|-|TRBJ1-5
CAWTGQGAGQPQHF
TGTGCCTGGACGGGACAGGGTGCCGGGCAGCCCCAGCATTTT
>TRBV7-6|TRBD1|-|TRBJ1-1
CASSPGTGEAFF
TGTGCCAGCAGCCCCGGGACAGGGGAAGCTTTCTTT
>TRBV9|TRBD1|-|TRBJ1-4
CASSLSPGQGNEKLFF
TGTGCCAGCAGCCTCTCCCCGGGACAGGGGAATGAAAAACTGTTTTTT
>TRBV5-8|-|-|TRBJ1-1
CASGAPVMNTEAFF
TGTGCCAGCGGAGCTCCCGTCATGAACACTGAAGCTTTCTTT
>TRBV7-8|-|-|TRBJ1-3
CASSPPGGLGNTIYF
TGTGCCAGCAGCCCTCCGGGAGGGCTTGGAAACACCATATATTTT
>TRBV19|-|-|TRBJ1-5
CASSIGDSNNQPQHF
TGTGCCAGTAGTATCGGAGACAGCAACAATCAGCCCCAGCATTTT
>TRBV2|-|-|TRBJ2-7
CASTPIRGFGLDEQYF
TGTGCCAGCACCCCTATTAGGGGGTTTGGCCTCGACGAGCAGTACTTC
>TRBV4-2|TRBD2|-|TRBJ2-7
CASSQVTSGRNEQYF
TGTGCCAGCAGCCAGGTGACTAGCGGGAGGAACGAGCAGTACTTC
>TRBV30|-|-|TRBJ1-6
CAWNRDNSPLHF
TGTGCCTGGAACAGGGATAATTCACCCCTCCACTTT